Below are 25 T cell receptor beta chains sequenced from a single sample in a study of blood T cell repertoires in COVID-19. Assay: immunoSEQ multiplex PCR; the TCRdb copy retains only in-frame clones and omits some. Altogether about 280,000 clones are present, over 85% being singletons, with the ten largest covering about 2%. Input material: PBMCs or T cells enriched from blood (not recorded which). These receptors originate from a woman aged 60 to 75 who had recovered from COVID-19.

V and J are TRBV2 and TRBJ2-3; D might be TRBD2 (6 bases). V was clipped by 6 bases and J by 0 bases, with 13 bases between them. The germline V gene encodes CDR1 SNHLY and CDR2 FYNNEI. This CDR3 is built from 15 residues. The CDR3, as DNA: TGTGCCAGCAGATCGGGACTGGCTAGCACAGATACGCAGTATTTT. Protein: CASRSGLASTDTQYF.

The J gene is TRBJ1-1, the V gene TRBV19, with a possible D match to TRBD1 (5 bases). Trimming removed 6 bases from V and 1 base from J, with 15 bases in between. The V gene's germline CDR1 is LNHDA and CDR2 SQIVND (reference sequence). The CDR3 extends over 15 amino acids. This CDR3 reads CASSPSRRGNTEAFF. The CDR3 bases are TGTGCCAGTAGCCCCAGCAGAAGGGGGAACACTGAAGCTTTCTTT. The variable domain in full, completed from reference TRBV19 and TRBJ1-1, reads DGGITQSPKYLFRKEGQNVTLSCEQNLNHDAMYWYRQDPGQGLRLIYYSQIVNDFQKGDIAEGYSVSREKKESFPLTVTSAQKNPTAFYLCASSPSRRGNTEAFFGQGTRLTVV.

V usage is TRBV10-3 and J usage is TRBJ2-5; D is ambiguous. The CDR3 has 12 amino acids. V gave up 0 bases and J gave up 5 bases, with 4 bases separating them. Germline values: CDR1 ENHRY, CDR2 SYGVKD. CDR3 protein: CAISESTETQYF. CDR3 bases: TGTGCCATCAGTGAGTCGACTGAGACCCAGTACTTC.

The chain is built from TRBV5-1 and TRBJ2-2, with D unclear. Trimming stripped 0 bases from V and 3 bases from J, with 6 bases between. This CDR3 has 14 residues. The germline gives CDR1 SGHRS, CDR2 YFSETQ. CDR3 sequence: CASSLGLDTGELFF. The CDR3 nucleotides are TGCGCCAGCAGCTTGGGCCTAGACACCGGGGAGCTGTTTTTT.

Remarks on this clone: Other DNA sequences within the sample encode an identical CDR3. This rearrangement joins TRBV10-3 to TRBJ1-2; D is unresolved. This CDR3 spans 12 amino acids. In germline, CDR1 is ENHRY, CDR2 SYGVKD. Trimming removed 5 bases at V and 5 bases at J, with 9 bases between. In DNA, the CDR3 is TGTGCCATCAGTCCAGACTCTTATGGCTACACCTTC. It translates to CAISPDSYGYTF.

The chain is built from TRBV11-3 and TRBJ2-7; TRBD1 matches 10 bases. Looked up from germline, CDR1 is SGHNT and CDR2 is YENEEA. The V segment lost 2 bases and the J segment 5 bases; nucleotides outside the gene matches: 9. The CDR3 has 16 residues. CDR3 protein: CASSLYAGTGVHEQYF. The CDR3 DNA follows: TGTGCCAGCAGCTTATACGCCGGGACAGGGGTCCACGAGCAGTACTTC.

The rearrangement uses TRBV5-1 and TRBJ1-3, with TRBD1 matching 7 bases. Looked up from germline, CDR1 is SGHRS and CDR2 is YFSETQ. The V segment lost 4 bases and the J segment 0 bases; nucleotides outside the gene matches: 4. The CDR3 is made up of 15 amino acids. The CDR3 DNA sequence: TGCGCCAGCAGCACTTCAGGGGGCTCTGGAAACACCATATATTTT. It specifies CASSTSGGSGNTIYF.

This chain connects TRBV9 to TRBJ2-1; TRBD1 aligns across 9 bases. Germline V gives CDR1 SGDLS, CDR2 YYNGEE. The CDR3 covers 16 residues. J was trimmed by 5 bases and V by 0 bases; bases with no gene match: 6. In nucleotides, the CDR3 is TGTGCCAGCAGCGTAGGGCTTGGACAGGGGAACAATGAGCAGTTCTTC. Protein product: CASSVGLGQGNNEQFF. Filled out from reference TRBV9 and TRBJ2-1, the complete variable domain reads DSGVTQTPKHLITATGQRVTLRCSPRSGDLSVYWYQQSLDQGLQFLIQYYNGEERAKGNILERFSAQQFPDLHSELNLSSLELGDSALYFCASSVGLGQGNNEQFFGPGTRLTVL.

V is TRBV14 and J is TRBJ1-6, with D perhaps matching TRBD1 (5 bases). Germline V CDR1 and CDR2: SGHDN, FVKESK. This CDR3 is 14 amino acids long. V was cut by 1 base and J by 8 bases, with 9 bases left in between. The CDR3 DNA is TGTGCCAGCAGCCAAGGGGTAGGGGATTCACCCCTCCACTTT. Protein sequence: CASSQGVGDSPLHF.

This rearrangement joins TRBV11-2 to TRBJ2-3; 7 bases align to TRBD2. This CDR3 is built from 16 residues. The V gene's germline CDR1 is SGHAT and CDR2 FQNNGV. The trim removed 1 base at V and 6 bases at J, leaving 10 bases unmatched. The CDR3 DNA reads TGTGCCAGCAGCTTAGGGGTAGCGGGCCCACTGGATACGCAGTATTTT. It is translated as CASSLGVAGPLDTQYF. Complete variable domain (other parts from reference TRBV11-2 and TRBJ2-3): EAGVAQSPRYKIIEKRQSVAFWCNPISGHATLYWYQQILGQGPKLLIQFQNNGVVDDSQLPKDRFSAERLKGVDSTLKIQPAKLEDSAVYLCASSLGVAGPLDTQYFGPGTRLTVL.

The chain has TRBV28 and TRBJ1-1, with 8 bases fitting TRBD1. This CDR3 is 16 amino acids long. CDR1 is MDHEN, CDR2 SYDVKM, per germline. V dropped 6 bases and J dropped 4; count of bases not matched to a gene: 13. CDR3 sequence (DNA): TGTGCCAGCAGCCCCCGGACAGGGAGGGGGAGCACTGAAGCTTTCTTT. Amino acid sequence: CASSPRTGRGSTEAFF. Supplemented by reference TRBV28 and TRBJ1-1, the full variable domain reads DVKVTQSSRYLVKRTGEKVFLECVQDMDHENMFWYRQDPGLGLRLIYFSYDVKMKEKGDIPEGYSVSREKKERFSLILESASTNQTSMYLCASSPRTGRGSTEAFFGQGTRLTVV.

This sequence joins TRBV28 and TRBJ2-7; D possibly corresponds to TRBD2 (6 bases). The CDR3 covers 15 residues. V dropped 5 bases and J dropped 7 bases, with 21 bases sitting between them. The germline gives CDR1 MDHEN, CDR2 SYDVKM. For the CDR3, the DNA is TGTGCCAGCAGTGCTCTAGGACGGGTGGGGGGAGAGCAGTACTTC. This codes for CASSALGRVGGEQYF.

V gene TRBV7-8 combines with J gene TRBJ2-3, with a possible D match to TRBD2 (6 bases). The CDR3 sequence is 20 residues long. The germline V gene encodes CDR1 SGHVS and CDR2 FQNEAQ. V lost 0 bases to trimming and J lost 5 bases, with 27 bases between them. CDR3 region: CASSLALGKREEGRQDTQYF. CDR3 nucleotide sequence: TGTGCCAGCAGCTTAGCCCTCGGAAAGAGAGAGGAGGGACGACAAGATACGCAGTATTTT.

This clone was picked up a small number of times. The chain has TRBV28 and TRBJ2-7; perhaps TRBD1 as D (6 bases). In germline, CDR1 is MDHEN, CDR2 SYDVKM. The V end lost 2 bases, the J end lost 9 bases, and 14 bases lay between the germline ends. CDR3 length equals 13 residues. CDR3 sequence (DNA): TGTGCCAGCAGTTTAATAGGGGGTTCTGGGCAGTACTTC. Translation: CASSLIGGSGQYF.

Details on this clone: Germline is not matched at one junction end, which may reflect a read error. The genes are TRBV6-1 and TRBJ1-6; 7 nucleotides align to TRBD1. The CDR3 has 12 residues. The germline CDR1 and CDR2 sequences are MNHNS and SASEGT. Here the CDR3 reads CASSERAGRGDF. CDR3 nucleotides: TGTGCCAGCAGTGAAAGGGCAGGCAGGGGGGACTTT.

This chain joins TRBV6-5 and TRBJ1-2, with D uncertain. With 0 bases removed from V and 8 bases from J, the gap between germline ends came to 19 bases. This CDR3 comprises 16 residues. Germline V gene sequence: CDR1 MNHEY, CDR2 SVGAGI. CDR3 region: CASSYSLAFPREGYTF. The DNA for the CDR3 is TGTGCCAGCAGTTACTCTTTGGCGTTTCCCCGGGAGGGCTACACCTTC.

CDR3 protein: CASTQTGYRTEAFF. CDR3 sequence (DNA): TGTGCCAGCACTCAGACAGGGTATCGCACTGAAGCTTTCTTT. This chain connects TRBV2 to TRBJ1-1, with 7 bases aligning to TRBD1. CDR1 is SNHLY and CDR2 is FYNNEI in the germline V gene. The CDR3 runs to 14 residues. Trimming removed 7 bases from V and 4 bases from J; junction bases left unmatched: 9. Complete variable domain (other parts from reference TRBV2 and TRBJ1-1): EPEVTQTPSHQVTQMGQEVILRCVPISNHLYFYWYRQILGQKVEFLVSFYNNEISEKSEIFDDQFSVERPDGSNFTLKIRSTKLEDSAMYFCASTQTGYRTEAFFGQGTRLTVV.

The rearrangement joins TRBV11-2 to TRBJ1-1; D remains unclear. This CDR3 has 16 residues. Germline V gene data show CDR1 as SGHAT and CDR2 as FQNNGV. The germline V and J ends were trimmed by 1 base and 2 bases, with 14 bases remaining between them. The CDR3 spells CASSLGFAAINTEAFF. Here the CDR3 DNA reads TGTGCCAGCAGCTTAGGGTTTGCGGCGATTAACACTGAAGCTTTCTTT.

This clone was recorded only once. The rearrangement uses TRBV4-1 and TRBJ2-5, with a possible D match to TRBD2 (5 bases). The CDR3 sequence is 17 residues long. Trimming removed 4 bases from V and 5 bases from J, with 23 bases in between. Looked up from germline, CDR1 is MGHRA and CDR2 is YSYEKL. CDR3 sequence: CASSPTVDSRGEETQYF. CDR3 DNA sequence: TGCGCCAGCAGCCCAACCGTGGACTCTCGTGGGGAGGAGACCCAGTACTTC.

The V gene is TRBV20-1, the J gene TRBJ1-1, with D unclear. Germline V gene lookup returns CDR1 DFQATT and CDR2 SNEGSKA (reference sequence). Trimming left V 3 bases short and J 12 bases short, with 11 bases between. The CDR3 length is 10 residues. The CDR3: CSARREGTFF. For the CDR3, the DNA is TGCAGTGCTAGGCGTGAGGGAACTTTCTTT.

The gene calls are TRBV14 and TRBJ1-1, with a weak D call TRBD1 (6 bases). The germline CDR1 and CDR2 sequences are SGHDN and FVKESK. The CDR3 loop spans 14 amino acids. Trimming removed 3 bases from V and 6 bases from J, with 14 bases in between. CDR3 in DNA: TGTGCCAGCAGCCAGACGATACAGGGCTCTGAAGCTTTCTTT. Translated: CASSQTIQGSEAFF. Full variable domain (remainder filled in from reference TRBV14 and TRBJ1-1): EAGVTQFPSHSVIEKGQTVTLRCDPISGHDNLYWYRRVMGKEIKFLLHFVKESKQDESGMPNNRFLAERTGGTYSTLKVQPAELEDSGVYFCASSQTIQGSEAFFGQGTRLTVV.

The gene calls are TRBV19 and TRBJ1-1, with 7 bases matching TRBD1. Germline values: CDR1 LNHDA, CDR2 SQIVND (reference sequence). V lost 3 bases, J lost 0 bases, and 1 base stayed unmatched. CDR3 length: 14 residues. For the CDR3, the DNA is TGTGCCAGTAGTATGGACAGGCTGAACACTGAAGCTTTCTTT. Amino acids: CASSMDRLNTEAFF.

This clone was picked up a small number of times. The V and J genes are TRBV3-1 (or the pseudogene TRBV3-2) and TRBJ2-7, with D perhaps matching TRBD1 (6 bases). V was shortened by 1 base and J by 13 bases, with 17 bases between the two germline ends. Germline CDR1 reads LGHDT; CDR2 reads YNNKEL (reference sequence). This CDR3 comprises 13 residues. CDR3 coding DNA: TGTGCCAGCAGCCAAGGAATTGGCAGGGGATGTTACTTC. Its protein product is CASSQGIGRGCYF.

V is TRBV28 and J is TRBJ1-4, with 7 bases identical to TRBD1. Germline V gene sequence: CDR1 MDHEN, CDR2 SYDVKM. The V and J ends lost 3 bases and 3 bases, in that order; junction bases with no gene match: 16. This CDR3 comprises 19 residues. CDR3 nucleotides: TGTGCCAGCAGTTTCCGCGGGGCGGCAGGGGGTCGCTCTAATGAAAAACTGTTTTTT. This gives the protein CASSFRGAAGGRSNEKLFF.

The chain couples TRBV7-9 to TRBJ2-7; TRBD1 matches 7 bases. The CDR3 length is 13 residues. Looked up from germline, CDR1 is SEHNR and CDR2 is FQNEAQ (reference sequence). J was trimmed by 3 bases and V by 1 base; bases with no gene match: 0. CDR3: CASSLGTGYEQYF. The CDR3 nucleotides are TGTGCCAGCAGCTTAGGGACAGGCTACGAGCAGTACTTC.